This paragraph reports one T cell receptor beta chain. The antigen is undetermined. This sample is drawn from a study of blood T cells in healthy people across ages. Trimming took 0 bases from V and 5 from J; bases not matched to a gene: 9. Germline V gives CDR1 MGHRA, CDR2 YSYEKL. The CDR3 has 16 residues. Whole-study findings and limits: Researchers deemed the diversity estimates from one million T cells underestimates.

Primed by a sample-barcoded 5' primer and a J-beta primer mix, a second PCR proceeded for 7 to 11 cycles. TCRdb ran MiXCR on the 5' RACE reads and lists one entry per CDR3 protein. This sample has about 780,000 distinct CDR3 sequences, with around 50% found just once. This TCR came from a man older than 75 in good health. The V gene is TRBV4-1, the J gene TRBJ2-7; TRBD2 matches at 8 bases. The specimen sequenced was blood. CDR3 sequence reads: CASSQDIAGSWDEQYF. As DNA, the CDR3 is TGCGCCAGCAGCCAAGATATAGCGGGGTCCTGGGACGAGCAGTACTTC.